Presented here are 13 T cell receptor beta chains from one specimen sequenced in a study of shared clonotypes between healthy human individuals. TCRdb's copy holds only in-frame clones and misses some; the assay was immunoSEQ multiplex PCR. The sample lists a few million clones, over 85% occurring once. The sequenced sample consisted of naive CD4+ T cells sorted from blood. Subset indicated: CD45RA+ positively selected. These receptors originate from a man between 18 and 35 years old in good health.

The CDR3 sequence: CASSIDLWGQRSSYEQYF. The CDR3 DNA follows: TGTGCCAGTAGTATAGATCTATGGGGACAACGTAGCTCCTACGAGCAGTACTTC. The chain employs TRBV19 and TRBJ2-7, with D possibly being TRBD1 (6 bases). The germline V gene encodes CDR1 LNHDA and CDR2 SQIVND (reference sequence). Trimming pared 0 bases from V and 0 bases from J, leaving 18 bases between. The CDR3 covers 18 residues.

V is TRBV7-2 and J is TRBJ2-2; 8 positions match TRBD1. The CDR3 is 16 residues long. The J segment lost 4 bases and the V segment lost 6 bases, leaving 10 bases of the junction unmatched. Germline CDR1 is SGHTA and CDR2 is FQGNSA. The CDR3 region has the DNA TGTGCCAGCAGGTCCCCCCCAGGGGGCGGCACCGGGGAGCTGTTTTTT. It is translated as CASRSPPGGGTGELFF.

As concerns this clone: In the same sample, other DNA sequences code for this CDR3. This sequence joins TRBV27 and TRBJ1-1; maybe TRBD1 (6 bases). Germline-derived CDR1 and CDR2 are MNHEY and SMNVEV (reference sequence). This CDR3 contains 14 residues. Trimming removed 5 bases at V and 3 bases at J, with 13 bases between. This chain's CDR3 is CASSPGDRDTEAFF. In DNA form, the CDR3 reads TGTGCCAGCAGTCCAGGGGATAGAGACACTGAAGCTTTCTTT.

The CDR3 DNA is TGTGCCAGCAGCTTGGCCCCACAGGGACTCATTGATGGCTACACCTTC. Its translation: CASSLAPQGLIDGYTF. The rearrangement joins TRBV5-5 to TRBJ1-2; D may be TRBD1 (6 bases). The ends were cut back, 0 bases at V and 6 bases at J, with 18 bases in the middle. CDR1 and CDR2 (germline): SGHKS, YYEKEE (reference sequence). This CDR3 is built from 16 residues. The variable domain in full, completed from reference TRBV5-5 and TRBJ1-2, reads DAGVTQSPTHLIKTRGQQVTLRCSPISGHKSVSWYQQVLGQGPQFIFQYYEKEERGRGNFPDRFSARQFPNYSSELNVNALLLGDSALYLCASSLAPQGLIDGYTFGSGTRLTVV.

This chain links TRBV11-2 with TRBJ2-1; D gene unclear. This CDR3 spans 14 amino acids. The V gene lost 1 base and the J gene lost 6 bases, with 10 bases spanning the gap. CDR1 is SGHAT and CDR2 is FQNNGV in the germline V gene. The CDR3 here is CASSLGGASNEQFF. In DNA, the CDR3 is TGTGCCAGCAGCTTAGGTGGAGCGAGCAATGAGCAGTTCTTC.

This chain connects TRBV21-1 to TRBJ1-2; no DNA check was done on the table's D call, TRBD1. TRBV21-1 is flagged as a pseudogene. This CDR3 spans 16 amino acids. The CDR3 protein is CARPCSRTGTNYGYTF. The CDR3 DNA sequence: TGTGCCAGACCCTGTAGTCGAACAGGGACCAACTATGGCTACACCTTC.

The chain employs TRBV5-1 and TRBJ1-2, with 7 bases that match TRBD1. The CDR3 has 16 residues. Germline V gives CDR1 SGHRS, CDR2 YFSETQ. The V gene end was trimmed by 4 bases and the J gene end by 4 bases; junction bases not matched to a gene: 13. The CDR3 bases are TGCGCCAGCAGCCCAGGGGGAGGGGACGGAGGCTATGGCTACACCTTC. Protein sequence: CASSPGGGDGGYGYTF.

The genes are TRBV18 and TRBJ2-2, with a tentative D call TRBD2 (5 bases). Trimming pared 3 bases from V and 8 bases from J, leaving 22 bases between. Germline values: CDR1 KGHSH, CDR2 LQKENI. This CDR3 spans 17 amino acids. CDR3 protein: CASSPLGPAARGGELFF. In nucleotides, the CDR3 is TGTGCCAGCTCACCCCTAGGGCCAGCGGCAAGAGGAGGGGAGCTGTTTTTT.

To note about this clone: Within the sample, other DNA sequences also encode this same CDR3. The chain couples TRBV18 to TRBJ2-7, with 8 positions matching TRBD2. Germline V gene sequence: CDR1 KGHSH, CDR2 LQKENI. V trimming: 3 bases; J trimming: 3 bases; junction bases outside the gene matches: 4. The CDR3 consists of 14 residues. CDR3 residues: CASSPTGTSYEQYF. The CDR3 coding sequence is TGTGCCAGCTCACCTACGGGGACTAGCTACGAGCAGTACTTC.

V is TRBV19 and J is TRBJ2-3; D possibly corresponds to TRBD2 (6 bases). Germline loops: CDR1 LNHDA, CDR2 SQIVND (reference sequence). The V gene lost 6 bases and the J gene lost 8 bases, with 24 bases spanning the gap. The CDR3 totals 16 residues. The CDR3 DNA is TGTGCCAGTAGGCCGGGACTCGCTCTACCCCTCGGTACGCAGTATTTT. This translates into CASRPGLALPLGTQYF. The full variable domain, completed using reference TRBV19 and TRBJ2-3, is DGGITQSPKYLFRKEGQNVTLSCEQNLNHDAMYWYRQDPGQGLRLIYYSQIVNDFQKGDIAEGYSVSREKKESFPLTVTSAQKNPTAFYLCASRPGLALPLGTQYFGPGTRLTVL.

The CDR3, as DNA: TGTGCCTGGAGTTCCACTTCCGGGACAGTTCCTCCCACCTTC. Protein product: CAWSSTSGTVPPTF. The rearrangement links TRBV30 to TRBJ1-2; 7 bases map to TRBD1. J lost 13 bases, V lost 2 bases, and 16 bases had no gene match. Germline V gene data show CDR1 as GTSNPN and CDR2 as SVGIG (reference sequence). This CDR3 has 14 residues.

The chain employs TRBV5-1 and TRBJ1-3; TRBD1 is a possible D gene (5 bases). Germline V gene sequence: CDR1 SGHRS, CDR2 YFSETQ. The ends were cut back, 0 bases at V and 0 bases at J, with 7 bases in the middle. This CDR3 comprises 15 residues. The CDR3 here is CASSLGTYSGNTIYF. Written as DNA, the CDR3 is TGCGCCAGCAGCTTGGGGACATACTCTGGAAACACCATATATTTT.

Turning to this clone: Other DNA sequences in the sample encode the same CDR3. The chain combines TRBV4-1 with TRBJ2-7; tentatively, D is TRBD2 (6 bases). The germline V and J ends were trimmed by 1 base and 1 base, with 11 bases remaining between them. Germline V gives CDR1 MGHRA, CDR2 YSYEKL. There are 15 residues in the CDR3. CDR3 bases: TGCGCCAGCAGCCAAGGGGCAAGCGGGTCCTACGAGCAGTACTTC. This translates into CASSQGASGSYEQYF.